The clone carrying this T cell receptor (beta chain) was seen a handful of times. Its antigen is unidentified. Investigators reverse transcribed all isolated RNA, so they sequenced expressed TCRB transcripts. The method was immunoSEQ multiplex PCR; TCRdb's version includes in-frame clones alone and lacks a portion of them. The profile shows 250,000 or so clones, more than 11% of them singletons. The CDR3 sequence is 15 residues long. V was trimmed by 5 bases and J by 5 bases, leaving 18 bases between them. Germline V gene lookup returns CDR1 GTSNPN and CDR2 SVGIG (reference sequence). The data were taken from a study of beta chain features in type 1 diabetes. Broader study findings: Among patients with Type 1 diabetes, TCRB CDR3s were moderately but significantly shorter in every one of the four CD4+ subsets.

Purity above 98% was achieved in all sorted populations. The TCR originated in a man in his thirties or forties with type 1 diabetes. The chain recombines TRBV30 with TRBJ2-2; possible D gene TRBD2, 7 bases. Sequenced input: naive CD4+ T cells from blood. CDR3 DNA: TGTGCCTGGGCATGGGGGGGCGGGGGAACCGGGGAGCTGTTTTTT. Translation gives CAWAWGGGGTGELFF.